This T cell receptor (beta chain) originates from a study of monozygotic twins with cystic fibrosis (dated by TCRdb to the early 2020s). Concerning the study at large: About 3 micrograms of fragmented DNA went through around 14 PCR cycles to produce barcoded libraries. The cohort comprised ten female and six male twin pairs aged about 2.0 to 40 years, median around 9 years, mostly children and adolescents. TCR beta repertoires were compared within and between 16 monozygotic twin pairs with cystic fibrosis so that genetic influence on V and J gene usage could be assessed. Data for three of the twin pairs had already been reported earlier in a different context. Twins were ranked among some 1,000 cohort participants for weight-for-height and FEVPerc (FEV1 disease centile) at the day of blood sampling.

The twin pairs came from the European Cystic Fibrosis Twin and Sibling Study Cohort, a cohort that recruited patients from over a hundred CF clinics across 14 European countries. Zygosity and CFTR genotype were verified in-house, with zygosity tested by multiplex PCR of nine short tandem repeat loci. Peripheral blood was sampled from each twin, and clinical parameters were recorded on the day of blood sampling. Phenol/chloroform extraction was used to isolate genomic DNA from peripheral blood cells, and the DNA was then kept in TE buffer at 4 degrees C. The investigation overall reported the following: Simpson clonality was generally low (median around 0.01), suggesting a naive-dominated repertoire, with higher clonality in the most severely affected patients. In 13 of 16 pairs, V gene usage most closely resembled the co-twin's, and the same held for J usage in 8 of 16 pairs, a pattern suggesting genetic constraints. Nucleotide-identical clonotype sharing was significantly higher within monozygotic CF twin pairs than between unrelated CF individuals (P = 0.000026, Mann-Whitney). Only a small cohort was studied, and no association of shared CDR3 numbers with age, concordance or disease severity was found.

TCR beta CDR3 regions were amplified by multiplex PCR with the immunoSEQ immune profiling system according to the manufacturer's instructions. An Illumina NextSeq system was used for sequencing. The authors processed their data as follows. Sequence data were processed on the immunoSEQ Analyzer platform, and clonality was calculated as the square root of Simpson's index of productive rearrangements. Jensen-Shannon distance served as the measure of similarity in V and J usage, while OLGA was used to compute CDR3 generation probabilities. Shared CDR3 sequences were searched in the immuneACCESS database (August 2020) and in VDJdb (December 2020). Here the immuneACCESS table is served through TCRdb, limited to in-frame sequences with V and J called. Missing clones are a known gap in these copies; in checked studies unresolved V genes cover under half, and the rest lacks a known reason. V, J and clone size were drawn from that table, and D and trimming were deduced from the DNA. This sample is represented by tens of thousands of clones; approximately 92% of them were singletons. Under 1% of the sample goes to the ten largest clones.

CDR1 is given as SGHTA and CDR2 as FQGNSA, both from the germline V gene. The CDR3 has 14 amino acids, counting the end cysteine and phenylalanine. Only the CDR3 DNA is retained, 42 bases long and in frame from the first base. V is reduced by 2 bases and J by 5 bases, leaving a spacing of 13 bases between them. With respect to this clone: Its antigen has not been determined. No much larger clone is present one base from it, and per-base qualities are unavailable.

The rearrangement joined TRBV7-2 to TRBJ2-7; TRBD1 is possibly the D segment (5 matching bases). The receptor was isolated from a girl aged 2 to 10 with cystic fibrosis. Sequencing used blood. This receptor has the CDR3 CASSLTVRAHEQYF. The bases are TGTGCCAGCAGCTTAACGGTCAGGGCCCACGAGCAGTACTTC.